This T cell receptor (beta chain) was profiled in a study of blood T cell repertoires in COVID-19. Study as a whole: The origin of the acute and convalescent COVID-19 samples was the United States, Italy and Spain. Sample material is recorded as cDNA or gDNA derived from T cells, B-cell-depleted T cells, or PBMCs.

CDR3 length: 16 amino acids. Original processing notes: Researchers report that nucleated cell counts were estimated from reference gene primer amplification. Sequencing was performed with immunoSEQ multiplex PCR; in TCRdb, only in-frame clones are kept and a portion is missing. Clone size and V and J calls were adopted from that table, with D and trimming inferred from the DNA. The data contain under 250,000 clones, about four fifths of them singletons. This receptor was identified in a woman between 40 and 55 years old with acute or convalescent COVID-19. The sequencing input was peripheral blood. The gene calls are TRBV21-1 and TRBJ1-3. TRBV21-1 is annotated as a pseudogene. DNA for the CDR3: TGTGCCAGCAGCAAAGGGCGGGGAATCTCTGGAAACACCATATATTTT. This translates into CASSKGRGISGNTIYF.